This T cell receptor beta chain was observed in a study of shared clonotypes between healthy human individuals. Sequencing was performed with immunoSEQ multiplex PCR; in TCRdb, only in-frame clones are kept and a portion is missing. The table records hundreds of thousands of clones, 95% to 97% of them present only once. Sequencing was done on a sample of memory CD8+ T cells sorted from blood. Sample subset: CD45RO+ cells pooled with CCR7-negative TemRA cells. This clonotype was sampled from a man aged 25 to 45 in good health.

CDR3 DNA: TGTGCCTGGAGTTTACAGGGGTATCAGCCCCAGCATTTT. Protein sequence: CAWSLQGYQPQHF. The chain is built from TRBV30 and TRBJ1-5, with 7 bases fitting TRBD1. CDR3 length: 13 amino acids. In germline, CDR1 is GTSNPN, CDR2 SVGIG (reference sequence). The V and J ends lost 2 bases and 5 bases, in that order; junction bases with no gene match: 3. The full variable domain, rest sourced from reference TRBV30 and TRBJ1-5, is SQTIHQWPATLVQPVGSPLSLECTVEGTSNPNLYWYRQAAGRGLQLLFYSVGIGQISSEVPQNLSASRPQDRQFILSSKKLLLSDSGFYLCAWSLQGYQPQHFGDGTRLSIL.